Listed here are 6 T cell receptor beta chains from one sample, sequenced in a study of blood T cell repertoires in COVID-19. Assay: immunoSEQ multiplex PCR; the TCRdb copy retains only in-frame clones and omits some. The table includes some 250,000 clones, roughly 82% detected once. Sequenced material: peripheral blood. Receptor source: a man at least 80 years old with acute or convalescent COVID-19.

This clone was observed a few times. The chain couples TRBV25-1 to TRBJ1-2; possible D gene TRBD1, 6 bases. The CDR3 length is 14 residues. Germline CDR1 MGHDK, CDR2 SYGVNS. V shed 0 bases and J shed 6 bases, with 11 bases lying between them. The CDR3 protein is CASSEYRGGDGYTF. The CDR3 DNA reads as TGTGCCAGCAGTGAATACAGGGGTGGGGATGGCTACACCTTC.

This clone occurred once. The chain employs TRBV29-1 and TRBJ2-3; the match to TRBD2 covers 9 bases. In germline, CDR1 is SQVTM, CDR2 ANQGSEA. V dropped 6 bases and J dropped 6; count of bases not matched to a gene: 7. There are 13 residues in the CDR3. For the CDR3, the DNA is TGCAGCGTCCCCGGGAGCGGGAGGGATACGCAGTATTTT. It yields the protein CSVPGSGRDTQYF.

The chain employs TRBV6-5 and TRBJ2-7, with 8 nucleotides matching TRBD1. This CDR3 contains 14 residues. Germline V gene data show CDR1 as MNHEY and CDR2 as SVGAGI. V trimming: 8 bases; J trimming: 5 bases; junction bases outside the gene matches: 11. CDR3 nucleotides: TGTGCCAGCTGGTTTGCGGACAGGGCCCACGAGCAGTACTTC. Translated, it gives CASWFADRAHEQYF.

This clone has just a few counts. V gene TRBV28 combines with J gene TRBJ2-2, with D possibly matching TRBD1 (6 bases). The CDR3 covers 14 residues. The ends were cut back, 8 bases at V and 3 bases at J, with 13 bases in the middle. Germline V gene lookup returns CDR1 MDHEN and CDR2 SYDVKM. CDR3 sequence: CASGQGLDTGELFF. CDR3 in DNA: TGTGCCAGCGGTCAGGGGCTGGACACCGGGGAGCTGTTTTTT.

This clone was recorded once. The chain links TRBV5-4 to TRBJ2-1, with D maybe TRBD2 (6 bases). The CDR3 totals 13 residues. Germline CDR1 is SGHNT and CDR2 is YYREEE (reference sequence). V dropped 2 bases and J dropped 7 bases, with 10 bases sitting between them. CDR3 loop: CASSFDGGNEQFF. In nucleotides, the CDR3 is TGTGCCAGCAGCTTTGACGGAGGGAATGAGCAGTTCTTC.

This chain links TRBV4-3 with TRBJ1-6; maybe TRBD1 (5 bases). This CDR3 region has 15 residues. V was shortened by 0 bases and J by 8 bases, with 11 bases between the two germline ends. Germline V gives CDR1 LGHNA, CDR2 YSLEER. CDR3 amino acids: CASSQDWGGDSPLHF. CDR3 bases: TGCGCCAGCAGCCAAGATTGGGGGGGGGATTCACCCCTCCACTTT.